This TCR beta chain appears in the sequencing data of a study of beta chain features in type 1 diabetes. Study-wide points: A PCR bias possibly favoring shorter templates would apply equally to patients and controls. Type 1 diabetes patients showed a moderate but significant shortening of TCRB CDR3s in all four CD4+ subsets. Patients with type 1 diabetes carried fewer insertions and had more deletions at their VDJ junctions.

TCRB transcripts that were expressed got sequenced, as all of the isolated RNA had been reverse transcribed. Profiled with immunoSEQ multiplex PCR; TCRdb holds only in-frame clones, not every one. The table shows fewer than 350,000 clones, with 14% to 15% occurring only once. Per germline, CDR1 SQVTM and CDR2 ANQGSEA. The CDR3 totals 12 residues. V lost 4 bases to trimming and J lost 9 bases, with 16 bases between them. Comment on this clone: The antigen is undetermined.

Sorting based on CD45RO/CCR7/CD25/CD127/CD95/CD27 separated CD4+ naive, central memory, regulatory and stem cell-like memory cells. The TCR sequence derives from a man between 18 and 29 years old with type 1 diabetes. The sample consisted of naive CD4+ T cells from blood. The chain uses TRBV29-1 and TRBJ2-7; possible D gene TRBD1, 5 bases. The CDR3 region has the DNA TGCAGCGTTGGTCTGTCAGGGTTATGGCAGTACTTC. Its protein product is CSVGLSGLWQYF.